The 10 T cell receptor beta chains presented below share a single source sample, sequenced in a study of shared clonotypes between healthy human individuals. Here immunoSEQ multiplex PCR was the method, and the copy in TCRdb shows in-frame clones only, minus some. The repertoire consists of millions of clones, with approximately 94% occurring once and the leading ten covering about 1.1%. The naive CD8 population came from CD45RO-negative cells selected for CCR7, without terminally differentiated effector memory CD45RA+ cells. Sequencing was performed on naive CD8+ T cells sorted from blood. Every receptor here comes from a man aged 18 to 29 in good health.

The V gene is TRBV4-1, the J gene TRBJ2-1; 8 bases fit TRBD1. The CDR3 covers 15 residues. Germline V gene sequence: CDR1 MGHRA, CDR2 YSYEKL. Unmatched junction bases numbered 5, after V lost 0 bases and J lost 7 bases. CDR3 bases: TGCGCCAGCAGCCAAGAAACCACAGGGGGAAATGAGCAGTTCTTC. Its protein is CASSQETTGGNEQFF.

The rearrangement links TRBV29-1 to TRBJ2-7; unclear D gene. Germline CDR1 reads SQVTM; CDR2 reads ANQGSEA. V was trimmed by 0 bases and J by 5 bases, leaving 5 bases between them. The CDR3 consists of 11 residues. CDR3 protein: CSVEEVDEQYF. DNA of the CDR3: TGCAGCGTTGAAGAGGTAGACGAGCAGTACTTC.

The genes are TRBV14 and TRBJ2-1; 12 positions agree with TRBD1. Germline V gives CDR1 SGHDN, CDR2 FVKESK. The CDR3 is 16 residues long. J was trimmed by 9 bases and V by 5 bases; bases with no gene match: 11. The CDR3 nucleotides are TGTGCCAGCAGCTTCCTCCCGGGACAGGGGGCGACTGAGCAGTTCTTC. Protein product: CASSFLPGQGATEQFF.

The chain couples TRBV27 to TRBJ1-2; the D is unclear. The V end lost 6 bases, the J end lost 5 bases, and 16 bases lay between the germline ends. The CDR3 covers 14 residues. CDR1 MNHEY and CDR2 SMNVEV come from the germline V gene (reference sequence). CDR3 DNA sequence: TGTGCCAGCAGCCCCGGCCGGGGAGATTATGGCTACACCTTC. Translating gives CASSPGRGDYGYTF.

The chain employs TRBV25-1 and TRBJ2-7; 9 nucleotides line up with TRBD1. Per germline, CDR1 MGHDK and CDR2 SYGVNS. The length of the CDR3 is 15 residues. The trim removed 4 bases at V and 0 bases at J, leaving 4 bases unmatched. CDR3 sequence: CASSAPGQGSYEQYF. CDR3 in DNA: TGTGCCAGCAGTGCACCGGGACAGGGCTCCTACGAGCAGTACTTC.

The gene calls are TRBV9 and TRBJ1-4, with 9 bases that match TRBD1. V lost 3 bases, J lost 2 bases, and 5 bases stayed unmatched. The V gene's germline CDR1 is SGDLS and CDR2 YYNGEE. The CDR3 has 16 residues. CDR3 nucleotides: TGTGCCAGCAGCGGCGGACAGGGGATGACTAATGAAAAACTGTTTTTT. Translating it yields CASSGGQGMTNEKLFF.

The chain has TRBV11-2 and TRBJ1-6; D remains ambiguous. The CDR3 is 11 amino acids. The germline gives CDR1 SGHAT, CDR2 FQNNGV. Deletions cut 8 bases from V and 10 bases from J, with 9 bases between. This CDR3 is CASSSSSPLHF. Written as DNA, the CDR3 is TGTGCCAGCTCCAGCAGCTCACCCCTCCACTTT.

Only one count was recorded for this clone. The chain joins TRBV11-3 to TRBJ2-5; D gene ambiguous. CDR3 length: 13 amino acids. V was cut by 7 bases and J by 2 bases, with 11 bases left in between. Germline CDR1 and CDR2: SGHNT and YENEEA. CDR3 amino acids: CASKNPGQETQYF. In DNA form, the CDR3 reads TGTGCCAGCAAGAACCCCGGGCAAGAGACCCAGTACTTC. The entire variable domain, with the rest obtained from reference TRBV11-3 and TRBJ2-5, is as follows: EAGVVQSPRYKIIEKKQPVAFWCNPISGHNTLYWYLQNLGQGPELLIRYENEEAVDDSQLPKDRFSAERLKGVDSTLKIQPAELGDSAVYLCASKNPGQETQYFGPGTRLLVL.

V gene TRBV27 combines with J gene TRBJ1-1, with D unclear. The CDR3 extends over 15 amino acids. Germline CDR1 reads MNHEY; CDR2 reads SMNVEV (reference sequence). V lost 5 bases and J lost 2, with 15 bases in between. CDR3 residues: CASSPNMKRNTEAFF. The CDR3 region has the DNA TGTGCCAGCAGTCCCAACATGAAGCGTAACACTGAAGCTTTCTTT.

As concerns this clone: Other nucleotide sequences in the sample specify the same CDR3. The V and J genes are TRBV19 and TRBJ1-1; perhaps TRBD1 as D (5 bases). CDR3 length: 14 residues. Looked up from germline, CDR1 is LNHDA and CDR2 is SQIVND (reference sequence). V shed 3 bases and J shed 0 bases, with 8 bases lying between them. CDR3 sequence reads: CASSIGTVNTEAFF. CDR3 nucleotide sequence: TGTGCCAGTAGTATCGGGACGGTGAACACTGAAGCTTTCTTT. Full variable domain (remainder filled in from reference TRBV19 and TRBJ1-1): DGGITQSPKYLFRKEGQNVTLSCEQNLNHDAMYWYRQDPGQGLRLIYYSQIVNDFQKGDIAEGYSVSREKKESFPLTVTSAQKNPTAFYLCASSIGTVNTEAFFGQGTRLTVV.